This TCR beta chain was obtained from a study of glioma-infiltrating T cells after dendritic cell vaccination. Overall study findings and caveats: Few patients contributed both blood and tumor specimens.

With respect to this clone: What it binds is unknown.

The primer mix had 60 V beta and 13 J beta primers. The protocol was immunoSEQ multiplex PCR, while the TCRdb copy is restricted to in-frame clones and leaves out a portion. The sample lists about 36,000 clones, approximately 80% occurring once. CDR3 length: 15 residues. CDR1 MGHRA and CDR2 YSYEKL come from the germline V gene. J gave up 4 bases and V 4 bases, and 6 bases lay outside the gene matches. The rearrangement uses TRBV4-1 and TRBJ1-4, with 7 bases lining up with TRBD1. This TCR came from a human donor with glioblastoma. This specimen consisted of blood, obtained before dendritic cell vaccination. The CDR3 nucleotides are TGCGCCAGCAGCCCCCCGGGACAGCGTAATGAAAAACTGTTTTTT. Protein product: CASSPPGQRNEKLFF.